This entry is about one T cell receptor beta chain. This record belongs to a study of blood T cell repertoires in COVID-19. About the research overall: T cells, B-cell-depleted T cells, or PBMCs provided the cDNA or gDNA that served as material.

Data came from immunoSEQ multiplex PCR; TCRdb stores just in-frame clones and leaves some out. The sample lists approximately 280,000 clones; roughly 85% were seen once. This CDR3 contains 15 residues. Germline V gives CDR1 LNHDA, CDR2 SQIVND (reference sequence). Trimming cost V 5 bases and J 5 bases; bases outside gene matches: 10. The source is a woman in her 70s with acute or convalescent COVID-19. Material for sequencing was peripheral blood. J is TRBJ2-7 and V is TRBV19, with 9 bases identical to TRBD1. This CDR3 reads CASSEPGQGFNEQYF. CDR3 in DNA: TGTGCCAGTAGTGAACCGGGACAGGGATTTAACGAGCAGTACTTC.